This T cell receptor (beta chain) stems from a study of technical replicates of blood from a handful of donors. Generated by immunoSEQ multiplex PCR, the TCRdb table keeps only in-frame clones and is missing some. The repertoire has some 64,000 clones, 80% to 95% of them found once; the top ten carry about 4.5%. The sample holds one count of this clone. The germline CDR1 and CDR2 sequences are SGHRS and YFSETQ. Between the trimmed V and J ends, which lost 4 bases and 0 bases, there was a span of 10 bases. This CDR3 has 15 residues. The specimen sequenced was PBMCs. The source is a human donor in good health. Some clones in this sample may be carry-over from other donors' samples. This rearrangement joins TRBV5-1 to TRBJ1-4; no firm D call. This CDR3 reads CASSEAPTTNEKLFF. In DNA form, the CDR3 reads TGCGCCAGCAGCGAGGCTCCTACAACTAATGAAAAACTGTTTTTT.